A selection of T cell receptor beta chains follows, all from one sample in a study of T cells in localized non-small cell lung cancer. Produced via immunoSEQ multiplex PCR; TCRdb's table is partial and in-frame only. The repertoire holds about 41,000 clones, with about 83% as singletons. Here the sequenced sample was PBMCs, taken before any cancer treatment. Receptors originate from a man aged 40 to 70 with stage II lung adenocarcinoma. CDR3s include the opening cysteine and the closing phenylalanine or tryptophan. The D gene is left open where the match is weak. Size values are once, few and many counts, or a class for expanded clones, and some rows have none.

D,V,J,size,DNA,CDR3
TRBD1,TRBV4-2,TRBJ1-2,NA,TGTGCCAGCAGCCAAGTGGGACAGGGGACCTATGGCTACACCTTC,CASSQVGQGTYGYTF
NA,TRBV6-5,TRBJ1-4,NA,TGTGCCAGCAGTTACTCGACTAATGAAAAACTGTTTTTT,CASSYSTNEKLFF
NA,TRBV7-9,TRBJ2-2,NA,TGTGCCAGCAGCACTCGACTGACCGGGGAGCTGTTTTTT,CASSTRLTGELFF
TRBD2,TRBV5-1,TRBJ2-7,NA,TGCGCCAGCAGCTTGGCTAGCGGGAGGCCCTACGAGCAGTACTTC,CASSLASGRPYEQYF
NA,TRBV5-1,TRBJ1-4,NA,TGCGCCAGCAGCTCCTGGAGGGGAAGTAATGAAAAACTGTTTTTT,CASSSWRGSNEKLFF
NA,TRBV7-9,TRBJ2-3,NA,TGTGCCAGCAGCCCCGAGGCAGATACGCAGTATTTT,CASSPEADTQYF
NA,TRBV5-4,TRBJ2-5,NA,TGTGCCAGCAGCTTGGTTCAGTACCAAGAGACCCAGTACTTC,CASSLVQYQETQYF
TRBD2,TRBV7-2,TRBJ2-7,NA,TGTGCCAGCAGCTTAGGGCTAGCGGGGACCTACGAGCAGTACTTC,CASSLGLAGTYEQYF
TRBD2,TRBV5-4,TRBJ2-3,NA,TGTGTAAACGGACTAGCGGGCACAGATACGCAGTATTTT,CVNGLAGTDTQYF
NA,TRBV9,TRBJ2-1,NA,TGTGCCAGCAGCGTAGGTTCTTCCCAGGGAGGCAATGAGCAGTTCTTC,CASSVGSSQGGNEQFF
TRBD2,TRBV29-1,TRBJ2-2,NA,TGCAGCGCCAGACTAGCGGGGAGGAACACCGGGGAGCTGTTTTTT,CSARLAGRNTGELFF
NA,TRBV6-5,TRBJ2-7,NA,TGTGCCAGCAGTTACTCGGACCCAGCATACGAGCAGTACTTC,CASSYSDPAYEQYF
NA,TRBV30,TRBJ2-3,NA,TGTGCCTGGAGTGTACTGGGGTCTGATACGCAGTATTTT,CAWSVLGSDTQYF
TRBD1,TRBV2,TRBJ2-5,NA,TGTGCCAGCAGAAGGGACAGGGGGCGGGAGACCCAGTACTTC,CASRRDRGRETQYF
TRBD1,TRBV7-9,TRBJ2-3,few,TGTGCCAGCAGCTCTAGGGGGCGCAGGGCCACAGATACGCAGTATTTT,CASSSRGRRATDTQYF
NA,TRBV7-2,TRBJ2-3,NA,TGTGCCAGCAGCTTAGTGGGAGGCTCAGATACGCAGTATTTT,CASSLVGGSDTQYF
NA,TRBV19,TRBJ1-2,few,TGTGCCAGTAGTGGGAGAGGCTACACCTTC,CASSGRGYTF
TRBD1,TRBV5-5,TRBJ1-2,once,TGTGCCAGCAGCTTATTGGGGACAGTAACGGGGGGCTACACCTTC,CASSLLGTVTGGYTF
TRBD1,TRBV11-2,TRBJ2-1,NA,TGTGCCAGCAGCGTCGGACAGGGGGCGTATAATGAGCAGTTCTTC,CASSVGQGAYNEQFF
NA,TRBV4-3,TRBJ1-2,NA,TGCGCCAGCAGCCAAGATCGTACGGGCTATGGCTACACCTTC,CASSQDRTGYGYTF
NA,TRBV5-4,TRBJ2-7,NA,TGTGCCAGCAGCTTGGGACAGTCGGGGACATTAGAGCAGTACTTC,CASSLGQSGTLEQYF
NA,TRBV14,TRBJ1-2,NA,TGTGCCAGCAGCCAAGTGGGGAGAGGCTACACCTTC,CASSQVGRGYTF
NA,TRBV5-6,TRBJ2-6,NA,TGTGCCAGCAGCTTCCGACAGGAAAGCTCTGGGGCCAACGTCCTGACTTTC,CASSFRQESSGANVLTF
NA,TRBV6-1,TRBJ1-5,NA,TGTGCCAGCAGTGCCAGGGCGGATAGCAATCAGCCCCAGCATTTT,CASSARADSNQPQHF
TRBD1,TRBV19,TRBJ1-1,few,TGTGCCGTTCGGGACAGGAGATATGGGACTGAAGCTTTCTTT,CAVRDRRYGTEAFF
NA,TRBV9,TRBJ2-7,NA,TGTGCCAGCAGCGTAGACCCGTCCGGCGAGCAGTACTTC,CASSVDPSGEQYF
TRBD2,TRBV19,TRBJ2-1,few,TGTGCCAGTAATCGGGACAGCCTCCCCTTAGCGGGAGATTACAATGAGCAGTTCTTC,CASNRDSLPLAGDYNEQFF